Following are 12 T cell receptor beta chains from one sample sequenced in a study of identical twins. TCRdb itself ran the 5' RACE reads through MiXCR, one entry per CDR3 protein. The table has hundreds of thousands of distinct CDR3 sequences, more than 6.5% seen once. The same sample was also studied in work on yellow fever vaccine responses in identical twins.

The sample consisted of PBMCs. Source of these receptors: a woman aged 18-35 years in good health.

This clonotype was detected many times. For the CDR3, the DNA is TGTGCCAGCAATGAGAGGGGTTGGCGGGGGTCGTCGCCCACAGATACGCAGTATTTT. Protein sequence: CASNERGWRGSSPTDTQYF. This chain joins TRBV27 and TRBJ2-3, with 7 bases lining up with TRBD2. Germline CDR1 is MNHEY and CDR2 is SMNVEV (reference sequence). CDR3 size: 19 residues. V was pared by 7 bases and J by 2 bases, with 21 bases of the junction left unmatched.

The V gene is TRBV2, the J gene TRBJ2-2, with D possibly being TRBD1 (6 bases). The CDR3 extends over 15 amino acids. Germline values: CDR1 SNHLY, CDR2 FYNNEI. Trimming took off 7 bases at V and 4 bases at J, with 16 bases between the two ends. CDR3 in DNA: TGTGCCAGCAAGGTACAGGGTGGCAGCACCGGGGAGCTGTTTTTT. As protein: CASKVQGGSTGELFF.

The chain is built from TRBV19 and TRBJ2-1; D uncertain. Deletions cut 5 bases from V and 6 bases from J, with 5 bases between. This CDR3 has 11 amino acids. CDR1 and CDR2 from the germline V gene are LNHDA and SQIVND (reference sequence). CDR3 in DNA: TGTGCCAGTAGTGTGAGCAATGAGCAGTTCTTC. This gives the protein CASSVSNEQFF.

Many counts were recorded for this clonotype. The V gene is TRBV5-1, the J gene TRBJ2-5; D not resolved. CDR1 is SGHRS and CDR2 is YFSETQ in the germline V gene. Trimming stripped 4 bases from V and 5 bases from J, with 12 bases between. The CDR3 consists of 13 residues. The CDR3 here is CASSRSDGETQYF. In nucleotides, the CDR3 is TGCGCCAGCAGCCGATCCGACGGGGAGACCCAGTACTTC.

Only a few counts were recorded for this clonotype. The chain joins TRBV28 to TRBJ2-5; 7 bases align to TRBD1. Germline V CDR1 and CDR2: MDHEN, SYDVKM. V shed 5 bases and J 2 bases; nucleotides not matched to a gene: 5. CDR3 size: 14 residues. The CDR3 DNA reads as TGTGCCAGCAGTATATCGACAGGGCAAGAGACCCAGTACTTC. Amino acids: CASSISTGQETQYF.

This clonotype was detected many times. The chain joins TRBV9 to TRBJ1-2; D call uncertain. Per germline, CDR1 SGDLS and CDR2 YYNGEE. Trimming removed 6 bases from V and 1 base from J, with 10 bases in between. The length of the CDR3 is 13 residues. CDR3: CASTPTDNYGYTF. The CDR3 DNA follows: TGTGCCAGCACCCCAACTGATAACTATGGCTACACCTTC.

This clonotype appeared once. V gene TRBV7-8 combines with J gene TRBJ2-1, with no clear D. V was shortened by 0 bases and J by 6 bases, with 12 bases between the two germline ends. The CDR3 sequence is 15 residues long. Germline V gives CDR1 SGHVS, CDR2 FQNEAQ. CDR3 sequence reads: CASSLARNFLNEQFF. The CDR3 DNA reads as TGTGCCAGCAGCTTAGCGAGGAATTTCCTCAATGAGCAGTTCTTC.

This clonotype was seen more than once but under ten times. The V gene is TRBV28, the J gene TRBJ1-2, with D tentatively TRBD1 (5 bases). Germline-derived CDR1 and CDR2 are MDHEN and SYDVKM. CDR3 length: 15 amino acids. V lost 5 bases to trimming and J lost 4 bases, with 17 bases between them. The CDR3 nucleotides read TGTGCCAGCAGTCCCACCCAGGGACGAGTCTATGGCTACACCTTC. Amino acid sequence: CASSPTQGRVYGYTF.

Many counts were recorded for this clonotype. The gene calls are TRBV20-1 and TRBJ2-7; the match to TRBD1 covers 7 bases. J gave up 5 bases and V 3 bases, and 4 bases lay outside the gene matches. Germline V gene sequence: CDR1 DFQATT, CDR2 SNEGSKA (reference sequence). The CDR3 loop spans 12 amino acids. CDR3 nucleotides: TGCAGTGCTAGTGACAGGGTTGACGAGCAGTACTTC. Translated: CSASDRVDEQYF.

The chain joins TRBV7-9 to TRBJ2-7; TRBD1 matches at 11 bases. Germline CDR1 SEHNR, CDR2 FQNEAQ (reference sequence). The CDR3 consists of 14 residues. The J segment lost 6 bases and the V segment lost 5 bases, leaving 6 bases of the junction unmatched. The DNA for the CDR3 is TGTGCCAGCAGCCCCTTCGGGACAGGGGGCGAGCAGTACTTC. This codes for CASSPFGTGGEQYF.

V gene TRBV6-1 combines with J gene TRBJ1-5, with D perhaps TRBD1 (6 bases). V was shortened by 5 bases and J by 3 bases, with 8 bases between the two germline ends. There are 13 residues in the CDR3. Per germline, CDR1 MNHNS and CDR2 SASEGT. The CDR3 region is CASSRTDNQPQHF. The CDR3 DNA reads as TGTGCCAGCAGTCGGACAGACAATCAGCCCCAGCATTTT.

In this sample, this clonotype turned up once. The chain recombines TRBV20-1 with TRBJ2-3, with 11 bases aligning to TRBD2. The J segment lost 3 bases and the V segment lost 5 bases, leaving 10 bases of the junction unmatched. The germline V gene has CDR1 DFQATT and CDR2 SNEGSKA (reference sequence). The CDR3 consists of 16 residues. The CDR3 region has the DNA TGCAGTGCTGAGTCCGCTAGCGGGGGGCCTACAGATACGCAGTATTTT. It yields the protein CSAESASGGPTDTQYF.